The 21 T cell receptor beta chains below were found in one sample sequenced in a study of cytomegalovirus exposure and HLA in healthy donors. Use of 60 Vbeta and 13 Jbeta primers characterized the PCR. The method was immunoSEQ multiplex PCR; TCRdb's version includes in-frame clones alone and lacks a portion of them. There are approximately 280,000 clones in the sample; just over 85% occur only once, and roughly 4% lies in the top ten. Sequenced input: PBMCs. The receptors were gathered from a man in his forties in good health and CMV-seropositive.

The chain recombines TRBV13 with TRBJ2-3; 8 positions match TRBD2. With V trimmed by 0 bases and J by 5 bases, 4 bases remained unmatched. Germline CDR1 is PRHDT and CDR2 is FYEKMQ (reference sequence). The CDR3 totals 15 residues. The CDR3 DNA reads TGTGCCAGCAGCTTAGGGCAGGCGGGGGGAGATACGCAGTATTTT. It specifies CASSLGQAGGDTQYF. The entire variable domain, with the rest obtained from reference TRBV13 and TRBJ2-3, is as follows: AAGVIQSPRHLIKEKRETATLKCYPIPRHDTVYWYQQGPGQDPQFLISFYEKMQSDKGSIPDRFSAQQFSDYHSELNMSSLELGDSALYFCASSLGQAGGDTQYFGPGTRLTVL.

The gene calls are TRBV19 and TRBJ1-5; D gene uncertain. CDR1 LNHDA and CDR2 SQIVND come from the germline V gene (reference sequence). There are 13 residues in the CDR3. Trimming pared 6 bases from V and 3 bases from J, leaving 9 bases between. CDR3 residues: CASSPQDNQPQHF. CDR3 DNA sequence: TGTGCCAGTAGCCCCCAGGACAATCAGCCCCAGCATTTT.

V is TRBV2 and J is TRBJ1-5; D uncertain. The V end was cut by 3 bases, the J end by 3 bases, with 18 bases between. The CDR3 is 17 residues long. Looked up from germline, CDR1 is SNHLY and CDR2 is FYNNEI. CDR3 in amino acids: CASSDSAVSRLNQPQHF. CDR3 sequence (DNA): TGTGCCAGCAGTGATTCCGCCGTGAGCCGACTCAATCAGCCCCAGCATTTT.

This clone was detected once. The rearrangement joins TRBV5-8 to TRBJ1-5; D perhaps matches TRBD1 (6 bases). The CDR3 contains 16 residues. The germline V and J ends were trimmed by 4 bases and 7 bases, with 21 bases remaining between them. Germline CDR1 is SGHTS and CDR2 is YDEGEE. The DNA for the CDR3 is TGTGCCAGCAGCCTTCTTTCGGGGGGGGCCAGGCAGCCCCAGCATTTT. Translated: CASSLLSGGARQPQHF.

This chain joins TRBV5-5 and TRBJ2-5; 7 bases are a match to TRBD1. J lost 5 bases, V lost 0 bases, and 7 bases had no gene match. This CDR3 contains 15 residues. The germline CDR1 and CDR2 sequences are SGHKS and YYEKEE (reference sequence). CDR3 in DNA: TGTGCCAGCAGCTTGGGACAGGGACGGTGGGAGACCCAGTACTTC. Encoded protein: CASSLGQGRWETQYF.

This chain uses TRBV2 with TRBJ2-7; 14 positions agree with TRBD2. The germline CDR1 and CDR2 sequences are SNHLY and FYNNEI. After removal of 4 bases from V and 6 bases from J, the junction contained 5 bases not matched to a gene. The CDR3 consists of 15 residues. The CDR3 DNA follows: TGTGCCAGCAGTGGGGGACTAGCGGGAGTAGGCGAGCAGTACTTC. It specifies CASSGGLAGVGEQYF.

The J gene is TRBJ2-2, the V gene TRBV9; TRBD1 matches 11 bases. CDR1 is SGDLS and CDR2 is YYNGEE in the germline V gene. The CDR3 has 16 amino acids. After removal of 1 base from V and 5 bases from J, the junction contained 4 bases not matched to a gene. The CDR3 loop reads CASSVPGTGGTGELFF. The CDR3 bases are TGTGCCAGCAGCGTACCCGGGACAGGGGGTACCGGGGAGCTGTTTTTT.

The chain combines TRBV29-1 with TRBJ2-1; the match to TRBD2 covers 10 bases. Germline CDR1 SQVTM, CDR2 ANQGSEA. CDR3 size: 14 residues. The trim removed 6 bases at V and 0 bases at J, leaving 2 bases unmatched. The CDR3 DNA reads as TGCAGCGTATCTAGCGGGAGCTCCTACAATGAGCAGTTCTTC. Translated, it gives CSVSSGSSYNEQFF.

The chain carries TRBV29-1 and TRBJ1-2; weak D call: TRBD1 (5 bases). The V end lost 6 bases, the J end lost 2 bases, and 25 bases lay between the germline ends. CDR3 size: 17 residues. CDR1 and CDR2 from the germline V gene are SQVTM and ANQGSEA. The CDR3 DNA sequence: TGCAGCGTGCCAACGATAGGTACAGGAGATACCAACTATGGCTACACCTTC. Its translation: CSVPTIGTGDTNYGYTF.

The chain couples TRBV2 to TRBJ1-1; 7 nucleotides agree with TRBD1. This CDR3 region has 15 residues. The ends lost 0 bases at V and 4 bases at J; junction bases unmatched: 5. CDR1 and CDR2 from the germline V gene are SNHLY and FYNNEI. In DNA form, the CDR3 reads TGTGCCAGCAGTGAAGCCGGGAGGGGGCCCACTGAAGCTTTCTTT. Its translation is CASSEAGRGPTEAFF.

The chain couples TRBV9 to TRBJ2-1; 9 nucleotides line up with TRBD1. V shed 1 base, J shed 3 bases, and the junction held 8 bases outside the gene matches. Germline-derived CDR1 and CDR2 are SGDLS and YYNGEE. CDR3 length: 17 residues. CDR3: CASSVSGTGLVYNEQFF. The CDR3, as DNA: TGTGCCAGCAGCGTATCCGGGACAGGGCTTGTCTACAATGAGCAGTTCTTC. Drawing the rest from reference TRBV9 and TRBJ2-1, the complete variable domain is DSGVTQTPKHLITATGQRVTLRCSPRSGDLSVYWYQQSLDQGLQFLIQYYNGEERAKGNILERFSAQQFPDLHSELNLSSLELGDSALYFCASSVSGTGLVYNEQFFGPGTRLTVL.

The chain combines TRBV28 with TRBJ2-1; TRBD2 agrees at 10 bases. From germline, CDR1 is MDHEN and CDR2 SYDVKM. This CDR3 spans 16 amino acids. J gave up 0 bases and V 8 bases, and 7 bases lay outside the gene matches. The CDR3 DNA is TGTGCCAGCTCGGGACTAGCGCAACTCTCCTACAATGAGCAGTTCTTC. Translating gives CASSGLAQLSYNEQFF. Drawing the rest from reference TRBV28 and TRBJ2-1, the complete variable domain is DVKVTQSSRYLVKRTGEKVFLECVQDMDHENMFWYRQDPGLGLRLIYFSYDVKMKEKGDIPEGYSVSREKKERFSLILESASTNQTSMYLCASSGLAQLSYNEQFFGPGTRLTVL.

The chain recombines TRBV7-8 with TRBJ2-1, with 15 bases lining up with TRBD2. V lost 5 bases and J lost 7; bases outside the gene matches: 9. This CDR3 contains 17 residues. Germline CDR1 is SGHVS and CDR2 is FQNEAQ. For the CDR3, the DNA is TGTGCCAGCAGCGCAGGGACTAGCGGGAGGCTACGGAATGAGCAGTTCTTC. It yields the protein CASSAGTSGRLRNEQFF.

J is TRBJ2-5 and V is TRBV18, with a tentative D call TRBD1 (6 bases). Trimming stripped 0 bases from V and 5 bases from J, with 10 bases between. Germline CDR1 is KGHSH and CDR2 is LQKENI. The CDR3 is made up of 14 amino acids. CDR3 region: CASSPPDSRETQYF. The CDR3 nucleotides are TGTGCCAGCTCACCACCGGACAGTCGGGAGACCCAGTACTTC.

Comments on this clone: The junction and the germline gene differ at one end; a read error may be behind it. The genes are TRBV27 and TRBJ1-1; D is ambiguous. The CDR3 is 15 amino acids. Germline V gene data show CDR1 as MNHEY and CDR2 as SMNVEV (reference sequence). The CDR3: CASSLLRTGNSEAFF. The CDR3 bases are TGTGCCAGCAGTTTACTTCGGACCGGGAACTCTGAAGCTTTCTTT.

In DNA, the CDR3 is TGTGCCAGCAGCTTACGGGGTGGAGATTGGAGAAACACTGAAGCTTTCTTT. This gives the protein CASSLRGGDWRNTEAFF. The rearrangement joins TRBV5-5 to TRBJ1-1; D gene uncertain. From germline, CDR1 is SGHKS and CDR2 YYEKEE (reference sequence). CDR3 length equals 17 residues. V was cut by 2 bases and J by 2 bases, with 19 bases left in between.

This rearrangement joins TRBV7-9 to TRBJ1-1; D is uncertain. The V gene's germline CDR1 is SEHNR and CDR2 FQNEAQ (reference sequence). Trimming took off 0 bases at V and 11 bases at J, with 16 bases between the two ends. This CDR3 has 14 residues. In DNA, the CDR3 is TGTGCCAGCAGCTTAGCTTCTGAGCCGAGGGAGGCTTTCTTT. This codes for CASSLASEPREAFF.

The chain carries TRBV4-1 and TRBJ2-2, with D tentatively TRBD1 (5 bases). Trimming removed 4 bases at V and 6 bases at J, with 12 bases between. CDR1 MGHRA and CDR2 YSYEKL come from the germline V gene. The CDR3 contains 14 residues. CDR3 nucleotide sequence: TGCGCCAGCAGCCCCCTCGACAGTCCCGGGGAGCTGTTTTTT. Its translation: CASSPLDSPGELFF.

On this clone: Other DNA sequences from this sample encode an identical CDR3 as well. The CDR3 DNA is TGCGCCAGCCGCCCGGGACAGGGGGCCTACGAGCAGTACTTC. Translating it yields CASRPGQGAYEQYF. This chain joins TRBV5-1 and TRBJ2-7; the match to TRBD1 covers 11 bases. J gave up 2 bases and V 7 bases, and 5 bases lay outside the gene matches. The germline V gene has CDR1 SGHRS and CDR2 YFSETQ. The CDR3 extends over 14 amino acids.

This clone was counted at least ten times. This sequence joins TRBV4-3 and TRBJ2-1; D perhaps matches TRBD1 (6 bases). This CDR3 is 16 amino acids long. Germline values: CDR1 LGHNA, CDR2 YSLEER. Deletions cut 1 base from V and 4 bases from J, with 14 bases between. For the CDR3, the DNA is TGCGCCAGCAGCCAAGGTCTGCACAGGGCTTACAATGAGCAGTTCTTC. Translating it yields CASSQGLHRAYNEQFF.

This clone was counted a single time. For the CDR3, the DNA is TGTGCCAGCAGCTTGAGAGGGGGCTACAATGAGCAGTTCTTC. Its translation: CASSLRGGYNEQFF. The rearrangement uses TRBV5-4 and TRBJ2-1, with D possibly being TRBD1 (6 bases). CDR1 is SGHNT and CDR2 is YYREEE in the germline V gene (reference sequence). The CDR3 is made up of 14 amino acids. The V end was cut by 1 base, the J end by 3 bases, with 8 bases between.